Listed below are T cell receptor beta chains from one sample, sequenced in a study of vaccination effects on CD4 cells after COVID-19. These receptors' antigens are unknown. The method was immunoSEQ multiplex PCR; TCRdb's version includes in-frame clones alone and lacks a portion of them. This sample has about 64,000 clones, with more than 60% found just once. The sequences come from CD4+ T cells from PBMCs cultured without peptide, collected before COVID-19 vaccination. All receptors derive from a human donor who had a prior SARS-CoV-2 infection. Each CDR3 is given with its conserved first and last residue. The D gene is left open where the match is weak. Clone size is given for some rows only: seen once, a few or many times, or a class if the clone is expanded.

j_call d_call v_call clone_size cdr3_length cdr3_nt cdr3_aa
TRBJ2-6 - TRBV19 - 15 TGTGCCAGTAGTCTCATGGGATCCGGGGCCAACGTCCTGACTTTC CASSLMGSGANVLTF
TRBJ1-4 TRBD1 TRBV5-6 - 17 TGTGCCAGCAGCATGGACAGGGGGCTGTCAGGGAATGAAAAACTGTTTTTT CASSMDRGLSGNEKLFF
TRBJ2-1 - TRBV7-2 - 13 TGTGCCAGCAGCTTAGTTGGGTCAATCGAGCAGTTCTTC CASSLVGSIEQFF
TRBJ1-4 TRBD1 TRBV4-2 - 13 TGTGCCAGCAAGAGCAGGGGGAATGAAAAACTGTTTTTT CASKSRGNEKLFF
TRBJ2-5 TRBD2 TRBV5-4 - 15 TGTGCCAGCAGCTTGAAGCGGGGGGGTGACGAGACCCAGTACTTC CASSLKRGGDETQYF
TRBJ2-4 TRBD1 TRBV29-1 - 14 TGCAGCGTCGTGACAGGGGGGTTCAAAAACATTCAGTACTTC CSVVTGGFKNIQYF
TRBJ2-3 - TRBV9 - 17 TGTGCCAGCAGCGTAGAGAGGATGGCGGACCCGAGGGATACGCAGTATTTT CASSVERMADPRDTQYF
TRBJ2-1 TRBD2 TRBV18 - 17 TGTGCCAGCTCACCAACTCTAGCGGGGGTTAACTACAATGAGCAGTTCTTC CASSPTLAGVNYNEQFF
TRBJ2-7 TRBD2 TRBV6-5 - 13 TGTGCCAGCGGGCCGGGAGGGGGCTACGAGCAGTACTTC CASGPGGGYEQYF
TRBJ2-7 TRBD2 TRBV18 - 16 TGTGCCAGCTCACCACCAAAACTAGCGGGAAGGCTCGAGCAGTACTTC CASSPPKLAGRLEQYF
TRBJ1-1 - TRBV20-1 - 14 TGCAGTGCTAGTATTCCAGGGTGGGGCACTGAAGCTTTCTTT CSASIPGWGTEAFF
TRBJ1-2 TRBD1 TRBV3-1/TRBV3-2 - 15 TGTGCCAGCAGCCAACCACGGACAGGGGAATATGGCTACACCTTC CASSQPRTGEYGYTF
TRBJ1-1 - TRBV19 - 16 TGTGCCAGTAGTCCCTCGGTCGAGCAGAAATCCCGAGAAGCTTTCTTT CASSPSVEQKSREAFF
TRBJ2-3 TRBD2 TRBV19 - 14 TGTGCCAGTAGTAGGGACTACACCACAGATACGCAGTATTTT CASSRDYTTDTQYF
TRBJ2-5 TRBD1 TRBV19 - 16 TGTGCCAGTAGTACCCCCGGGACAGGGCTATGGGAGACCCAGTACTTC CASSTPGTGLWETQYF
TRBJ2-2 - TRBV5-1 - 16 TGCGCCAGCAGCTTGGGCCGGGGGGCTTACACCGGGGAGCTGTTTTTT CASSLGRGAYTGELFF
TRBJ1-2 - TRBV7-9 few 11 TGTGCCAGCAGCTTTCAGTATGGCTACACCTTC CASSFQYGYTF
TRBJ2-7 - TRBV4-3 - 13 TGCGCCAGCAGCCAAGTCAGGGTTGGGGAGCAGTACTTC CASSQVRVGEQYF
TRBJ1-1 - TRBV6-5 many 13 TGTGCCAGCAGTACAGGGCCTGTCACTGAAGCTTTCTTT CASSTGPVTEAFF
TRBJ2-1 TRBD2 TRBV6-5 - 14 TGTGCCAGCAGTACCGGGACTAGCGTAGATGAGCAGTTCTTC CASSTGTSVDEQFF
TRBJ2-7 TRBD1 TRBV6-5 - 14 TGTGCCAGCAGCGGACAGGGGGCTGACTACGAGCAGTACTTC CASSGQGADYEQYF
TRBJ2-2 - TRBV19 - 13 TGTGCCAGTAGTATTCGGCACACCGGGGAGCTGTTTTTT CASSIRHTGELFF
TRBJ2-7 - TRBV3-1/TRBV3-2 - 12 TGTGCCAGCAGCGCCCGGTCCTACGAGCAGTACTTC CASSARSYEQYF